The 32 T cell receptor beta chains below come from one sample, sequenced in a study of identical twins. TCRdb re-analysed the 5' RACE reads in MiXCR, keeping a single row per CDR3 protein. The sample shows 250,000 or so distinct CDR3 sequences, 10% to 15% of them seen only once. These data were also filed under a second study, of yellow fever vaccine responses in identical twins.

Input material: memory (CD45RO+) T cells sorted from blood. These TCRs come from a woman under 30 in good health.

The chain joins TRBV2 to TRBJ1-1, with 7 nucleotides matching TRBD1. Germline values: CDR1 SNHLY, CDR2 FYNNEI. The CDR3 runs to 13 residues. Losses at the gene ends were 2 bases for V and 6 bases for J; bases not matched to a gene: 3. CDR3 amino acids: CASSEQGGSEAFF. The CDR3 nucleotides are TGTGCCAGCAGTGAACAGGGGGGCTCTGAAGCTTTCTTT.

This clonotype was seen at least ten times. V usage is TRBV29-1 and J usage is TRBJ2-7, with D perhaps given as TRBD1 or TRBD2 (5 bases each). The V end was cut by 0 bases, the J end by 2 bases, with 14 bases between. CDR3 length equals 15 residues. The germline V gene encodes CDR1 SQVTM and CDR2 ANQGSEA. The CDR3 DNA reads as TGCAGCGTTGAAGAGGGGACCCCCGGGGCCTACGAGCAGTACTTC. Translated, it gives CSVEEGTPGAYEQYF.

This clonotype has a handful of counts. J is TRBJ1-2 and V is TRBV7-2; TRBD1 is a possible D gene (6 bases). Germline V gene sequence: CDR1 SGHTA, CDR2 FQGNSA. V lost 1 base to trimming and J lost 4 bases, with 10 bases between them. The length of the CDR3 is 14 residues. The CDR3: CASSLGGAGYGYTF. The CDR3 DNA follows: TGTGCCAGCAGCTTAGGGGGGGCAGGCTATGGCTACACCTTC.

For the CDR3, the DNA is TGTGCCAGCAGTGAGGAGCGGGGGTTAAATGAGCAGTTCTTC. Translating it yields CASSEERGLNEQFF. This rearrangement joins TRBV2 to TRBJ2-1; 8 positions match TRBD2. The germline V gene has CDR1 SNHLY and CDR2 FYNNEI. The ends lost 3 bases at V and 7 bases at J; junction bases unmatched: 5. There are 14 residues in the CDR3.

The chain has TRBV7-2 and TRBJ1-4; D not certain. CDR3 size: 15 residues. CDR1 is SGHTA, CDR2 FQGNSA, per germline. V dropped 1 base and J dropped 10 bases, with 16 bases sitting between them. The CDR3 bases are TGTGCCAGCAGCTTAGAGGGTTTGGGTGCGGCAAAACTGTTTTTT. Translation gives CASSLEGLGAAKLFF.

V and J are TRBV6-2 or TRBV6-3 and TRBJ2-7; perhaps D is TRBD1 or TRBD2 (5 bases each). This CDR3 spans 15 amino acids. Germline V gene lookup returns CDR1 MNHEY and CDR2 SVGEGT. Trimming stripped 3 bases from V and 2 bases from J, with 14 bases between. DNA of the CDR3: TGTGCCAGCAGTTATAAACCCCGGGACCCCTACGAGCAGTACTTC. Its protein is CASSYKPRDPYEQYF.

The chain is built from TRBV5-1 and TRBJ2-3, with a weak D call TRBD2 (5 bases). The germline V and J ends were trimmed by 0 bases and 0 bases, with 11 bases remaining between them. There are 16 residues in the CDR3. The V gene's germline CDR1 is SGHRS and CDR2 YFSETQ. The CDR3 sequence: CASSLGKRTSTDTQYF. In nucleotides, the CDR3 is TGCGCCAGCAGCTTGGGGAAGCGGACTAGCACAGATACGCAGTATTTT.

This clonotype has only a few counts. The V gene is TRBV7-6, the J gene TRBJ1-2, with a possible D match to TRBD1 (6 bases). The germline V and J ends were trimmed by 2 bases and 9 bases, with 19 bases remaining between them. The CDR3 is 15 amino acids. Germline V gene data show CDR1 as SGHVS and CDR2 as FNYEAQ. CDR3 protein: CASSLYTRGSSSYTF. The CDR3 nucleotides are TGTGCCAGCAGCTTATATACCAGGGGATCGTCGAGCTACACCTTC.

This clonotype was picked up a small number of times. The gene calls are TRBV5-6 and TRBJ2-2; TRBD2 matches 8 bases. The CDR3 sequence is 18 residues long. V gave up 2 bases and J gave up 4 bases; unmatched junction bases: 13. Germline CDR1 reads SGHDT; CDR2 reads YYEEEE. The CDR3 loop reads CASSLSGLELAVTGELFF. The CDR3 DNA reads TGTGCCAGCAGCTTATCTGGGTTGGAACTAGCGGTCACCGGGGAGCTGTTTTTT. Complete variable domain (other parts from reference TRBV5-6 and TRBJ2-2): DAGVTQSPTHLIKTRGQQVTLRCSPKSGHDTVSWYQQALGQGPQFIFQYYEEEERQRGNFPDRFSGHQFPNYSSELNVNALLLGDSALYLCASSLSGLELAVTGELFFGEGSRLTVL.

The DNA for the CDR3 is TGCGCCAGCAGCATAGGACCGGGACAGGAATGTTTCTTC. Its protein is CASSIGPGQECFF. This chain links TRBV5-1 with TRBJ2-1; 8 nucleotides align to TRBD1. Trimming at V came to 4 bases and at J to 16 bases, leaving 13 bases not matched to a gene. Germline lookup yields CDR1 SGHRS and CDR2 YFSETQ. This CDR3 contains 13 residues. The full variable domain, rest sourced from reference TRBV5-1 and TRBJ2-1, is KAGVTQTPRYLIKTRGQQVTLSCSPISGHRSVSWYQQTPGQGLQFLFEYFSETQRNKGNFPGRFSGRQFSNSRSEMNVSTLELGDSALYLCASSIGPGQECFFGPGTRLTVL.

The V gene is TRBV5-1, the J gene TRBJ2-2; a possible D gene is TRBD2 (6 bases). The CDR3 has 14 residues. Germline lookup yields CDR1 SGHRS and CDR2 YFSETQ. The V and J ends lost 4 bases and 8 bases respectively, with 15 bases between them. The CDR3 DNA follows: TGCGCCAGCAGCCCGGGGGTCCGAGAAGGGGAGCTGTTTTTT. It translates to CASSPGVREGELFF.

This clonotype was seen repeatedly, ten times or more. The CDR3 DNA sequence: TGTGCCAGCAGTTGGGACAGGGGAAATGAGCAGTTCTTC. Translating it yields CASSWDRGNEQFF. The chain uses TRBV12-3 or TRBV12-4 and TRBJ2-1; 10 bases map to TRBD1. Trimming cost V 4 bases and J 7 bases; bases outside gene matches: 1. The CDR3 totals 13 residues.

The rearrangement uses TRBV5-4 and TRBJ2-1; 14 nucleotides line up with TRBD2. CDR1 SGHNT and CDR2 YYREEE come from the germline V gene (reference sequence). There are 19 residues in the CDR3. Trimming removed 0 bases from V and 3 bases from J; junction bases left unmatched: 8. In nucleotides, the CDR3 is TGTGCCAGCAGCTTGGCCCCCAGACTAGCGGGGGGGCGCTACAATGAGCAGTTCTTC. Protein product: CASSLAPRLAGGRYNEQFF.

This clonotype was picked up many times. The rearrangement uses TRBV7-9 and TRBJ2-1; TRBD2 matches at 9 bases. This CDR3 spans 15 amino acids. Germline V gene sequence: CDR1 SEHNR, CDR2 FQNEAQ (reference sequence). Trimming took 0 bases from V and 8 from J; bases not matched to a gene: 5. CDR3 nucleotide sequence: TGTGCCAGCAGCTTAGCTAGCGGGAGAGACGATGAGCAGTTCTTC. Protein: CASSLASGRDDEQFF.

This clonotype was observed many times. The chain carries TRBV6-1 and TRBJ1-5; TRBD1 aligns across 8 bases. The V gene's germline CDR1 is MNHNS and CDR2 SASEGT. Trimming took 8 bases from V and 6 from J; bases not matched to a gene: 9. The CDR3 spans 14 residues. DNA of the CDR3: TGTGCCAGCGGAGCAGGGGGCGCTTCTCAGCCCCAGCATTTT. Encoded protein: CASGAGGASQPQHF.

The rearrangement uses TRBV24-1 and TRBJ2-2; D gene uncertain. Germline V gives CDR1 KGHDR, CDR2 SFDVKD. The CDR3 length is 14 residues. V was cut by 9 bases and J by 0 bases, with 10 bases left in between. CDR3 protein: CATQPRTNTGELFF. The CDR3 nucleotides read TGTGCCACCCAGCCCCGGACGAACACCGGGGAGCTGTTTTTT.

The sample holds a few counts of this clonotype. The V call is TRBV25-1, the J call TRBJ2-7; 8 nucleotides agree with TRBD1. V lost 1 base to trimming and J lost 4 bases; unmatched junction nucleotides: 6. The CDR3 is 15 amino acids. Germline-derived CDR1 and CDR2 are MGHDK and SYGVNS. Here the CDR3 reads CASSESRTGRYEQYF. CDR3 bases: TGTGCCAGCAGTGAATCAAGGACAGGGAGGTACGAGCAGTACTTC.

V is TRBV20-1 and J is TRBJ2-3, with 8 bases matching TRBD2. Losses at the gene ends were 0 bases for V and 1 base for J; bases not matched to a gene: 12. Germline V lookup: CDR1 DFQATT, CDR2 SNEGSKA (reference sequence). The length of the CDR3 is 18 residues. CDR3 residues: CSARDPRRPSGRTDTQYF. Here the CDR3 DNA reads TGCAGTGCTAGAGACCCGAGGCGGCCTAGCGGGCGCACAGATACGCAGTATTTT.

This clonotype showed up just a few times. The J gene is TRBJ2-3, the V gene TRBV12-3 or TRBV12-4; D is unclear. This CDR3 is built from 14 residues. Deletions cut 2 bases from V and 1 base from J, with 7 bases between. The CDR3 nucleotides read TGTGCCAGCAGTTTAAACTTGGGCACAGATACGCAGTATTTT. Protein product: CASSLNLGTDTQYF.

The rearrangement joins TRBV30 to TRBJ1-6; D is perhaps TRBD1 (6 bases). V was clipped by 1 base and J by 9 bases, with 7 bases between them. CDR3 length: 12 amino acids. The germline V gene encodes CDR1 GTSNPN and CDR2 SVGIG (reference sequence). This CDR3 reads CAWSEGVSPLHF. The CDR3 DNA is TGTGCCTGGAGTGAGGGGGTTTCACCCCTCCACTTT.

The chain combines TRBV12-3 or TRBV12-4 with TRBJ2-3, with 8 bases that match TRBD2. The ends lost 5 bases at V and 8 bases at J; junction bases unmatched: 12. This CDR3 is built from 15 residues. CDR3 loop: CASSAPTGLVVTQYF. CDR3 DNA sequence: TGTGCCAGCAGTGCACCAACGGGACTAGTCGTTACGCAGTATTTT.

The chain links TRBV6-1 to TRBJ2-1, with 10 bases that match TRBD2. This CDR3 spans 16 amino acids. Trimming removed 8 bases from V and 5 bases from J; junction bases left unmatched: 12. Germline assignment: CDR1 MNHNS and CDR2 SASEGT. CDR3 bases: TGTGCCAGCGGCTCATTAACTAGCGGGATGAACAATGAGCAGTTCTTC. Residues: CASGSLTSGMNNEQFF.

The CDR3 loop reads CASSESGGAGELFF. The CDR3 region has the DNA TGCGCCAGCAGTGAGAGCGGGGGGGCCGGGGAGCTGTTTTTT. This chain links TRBV10-1 with TRBJ2-2; TRBD2 matches 10 bases. Trimming took 2 bases from V and 6 from J; bases not matched to a gene: 0. The CDR3 covers 14 residues. Germline V gene sequence: CDR1 WNHNN, CDR2 SYGVQD (reference sequence).

V is TRBV5-1 and J is TRBJ2-7; TRBD1 matches 9 bases. J was trimmed by 5 bases and V by 0 bases; bases with no gene match: 9. CDR1 is SGHRS, CDR2 YFSETQ, per germline. This CDR3 region has 16 residues. CDR3 nucleotides: TGCGCCAGCAGCTTGGCCCCGGGACAGGGTGTCCACGAGCAGTACTTC. Translated, it gives CASSLAPGQGVHEQYF.

The chain is built from TRBV4-2 and TRBJ2-7; D perhaps matches TRBD2 (6 bases). The CDR3 loop spans 14 amino acids. Germline V CDR1 and CDR2: LGHNA, YNFKEQ. V was cut by 1 base and J by 5 bases, with 12 bases left in between. In DNA, the CDR3 is TGTGCCAGCAGCCAAGGGCAGGGAGGCAACGAGCAGTACTTC. It translates to CASSQGQGGNEQYF.

The chain links TRBV7-8 to TRBJ2-7, with TRBD1 matching over 7 bases. Germline CDR1 reads SGHVS; CDR2 reads FQNEAQ. The junction had 16 bases not matched to a gene; V was cut back by 4 bases and J by 7 bases. The CDR3 sequence is 16 residues long. The CDR3 nucleotides are TGTGCCAGCAGCTACTTACAGGGGCTCACGAACAGTGAGCAGTACTTC. It translates to CASSYLQGLTNSEQYF.

This clonotype showed up just a few times. The genes are TRBV29-1 and TRBJ1-5; D is possibly TRBD1 (6 bases). Per the germline V gene, CDR1 is SQVTM and CDR2 is ANQGSEA. This CDR3 spans 14 amino acids. CDR3 residues: CSDSGAHGNQPQHF. In nucleotides, the CDR3 is TGCAGTGACTCAGGGGCGCATGGCAATCAGCCCCAGCATTTT.

The chain is built from TRBV20-1 and TRBJ2-3, with 10 bases lining up with TRBD2. The length of the CDR3 is 16 residues. V lost 3 bases and J lost 2; bases outside the gene matches: 8. CDR1 is DFQATT, CDR2 SNEGSKA, per germline (reference sequence). CDR3 amino acids: CSASDGTSVTTDTQYF. For the CDR3, the DNA is TGCAGTGCTAGCGACGGGACTAGCGTGACCACAGATACGCAGTATTTT.

The V gene is TRBV6-1, the J gene TRBJ2-2, with TRBD2 matching over 11 bases. Per the germline V gene, CDR1 is MNHNS and CDR2 is SASEGT. The V gene end was trimmed by 4 bases and the J gene end by 5 bases; junction bases not matched to a gene: 0. The CDR3 is made up of 14 amino acids. CDR3 loop: CASSGTSGTGELFF. CDR3 bases: TGTGCCAGCAGTGGGACTAGCGGGACCGGGGAGCTGTTTTTT.

This clonotype was recorded at least ten times. The rearrangement uses TRBV11-2 and TRBJ2-7; 11 positions match TRBD1. The CDR3 totals 19 residues. Trimming cost V 3 bases and J 6 bases; bases outside gene matches: 19. Germline values: CDR1 SGHAT, CDR2 FQNNGV. DNA for the CDR3: TGTGCCAGCAGCTTTACCCAATCGAGCGGACAGGGGGCTCAACGCGAGCAGTACTTC. Translating it yields CASSFTQSSGQGAQREQYF.

This clonotype showed up just a few times. The chain recombines TRBV12-5 with TRBJ2-3; no firm D call. The CDR3 totals 11 residues. Germline V CDR1 and CDR2: LGHNT, FRNRAP. V was pared by 2 bases and J by 5 bases, with 2 bases between. The CDR3, as DNA: TGTGCTAGTGGTTTGCTAGATACGCAGTATTTT. Amino acid sequence: CASGLLDTQYF.

This clonotype was observed at least ten times. The chain is built from TRBV12-3 or TRBV12-4 and TRBJ1-1, with TRBD1 matching 7 bases. The ends lost 3 bases at V and 11 bases at J; junction bases unmatched: 3. The CDR3 consists of 11 residues. The CDR3: CASSFTGVAFF. CDR3 sequence (DNA): TGTGCCAGCAGTTTTACAGGGGTGGCTTTCTTT.